The rows below give T cell receptor beta chains drawn from one sample of a study of T cell repertoires in cytomegalovirus infection. TCRdb re-derived calls from the reads in MiXCR, one entry per CDR3 protein. The data contain about 260,000 distinct CDR3 sequences, roughly 15% of them seen just once; the ten biggest clones take up 8.5% to 9%. Sequenced: PBMCs. The receptors derive from a human donor in good health (CMV status not recorded). Some clones in this sample may be carry-over from other donors' samples. Each CDR3 is given with its conserved first and last residue.

>TRBV7-2|TRBJ1-1
CASSQRGLFGFGAFF
>TRBV12-3/TRBV12-4|TRBJ2-5
CASSFIEEADQETQYF
>TRBV12-3/TRBV12-4|TRBJ2-5
CASSFPLVSPTGGEETQYF
>TRBV28|TRBJ2-1
CASSFAGAPNEQFF
>TRBV6-4|TRBJ2-1
CASSDGNYNEQFF
>TRBV20-1|TRBJ2-7
CSALKPGQDSYEQYF
>TRBV11-2|TRBJ2-7
CASSLDLTVTSYEQYF
>TRBV11-2|TRBJ2-1
CASRFPLGNEQFF
>TRBV5-4|TRBJ1-1
CASSLVQKQNTEAFF
>TRBV7-9|TRBJ2-1
CASSLATGGSYNEQFF
>TRBV7-6|TRBJ2-1
CASSLAGGGTPNNEQFF
>TRBV11-2|TRBJ2-7
CASSWTGTPGYEQYF
>TRBV15|TRBJ2-4
CATSGTGGRNIQYF
>TRBV12-3/TRBV12-4|TRBJ1-2
CASSLVASGGDGYTF
>TRBV20-1|TRBJ1-5
CSAPTGRREPQHF
>TRBV7-2|TRBJ1-2
CASSSTRVGLYYTF
>TRBV29-1|TRBJ2-7
CSVAYSYEQYF
>TRBV28|TRBJ2-7
CASSPKWGRVEQYF
>TRBV7-3|TRBJ2-2
CASSSTGQGASTGELFF
>TRBV5-6|TRBJ2-2
CASSLEARNTGELFF
>TRBV11-2|TRBJ1-1
CASSLVVSVTEAFF
>TRBV4-2|TRBJ1-5
CASSQGESNQPQHF
>TRBV7-4|TRBJ1-1
CASSSQALNTEAFF
>TRBV28|TRBJ2-1
CASRRQGALEQFF
>TRBV6-1|TRBJ1-1
CASSEEGRNTEAFF
>TRBV7-2|TRBJ2-3
CASSPVAGELGTDTQYF
>TRBV7-9|TRBJ1-1
CASTLSEDTEAFF
>TRBV11-2|TRBJ1-1
CASSFPTGGPNTEAFF
>TRBV9|TRBJ1-1
CASSPRGDRAFF
>TRBV7-2|TRBJ1-6
CASSSTADFPLHF
>TRBV6-1|TRBJ2-1
CASSESQGYNEQFF
>TRBV9|TRBJ1-5
CASSLRDGNQPQHF
>TRBV6-1|TRBJ2-7
CASSLGRYEQYF
>TRBV18|TRBJ2-2
CASSTIPTGTSTANTGELFF
>TRBV7-2|TRBJ1-6
CASSPTGAYNSPLHF
>TRBV6-6|TRBJ1-1
CASSYSGTPRATEAFF
>TRBV19|TRBJ1-5
CASSTLRGGEARQPQHF
>TRBV7-6|TRBJ2-3
CASSPGEGTDTQYF
>TRBV19|TRBJ1-2
CASSSRTDQIDGYTF
>TRBV20-1|TRBJ2-5
CSASGGRAATQYF
>TRBV20-1|TRBJ2-7
CSADQDRGDYEQYF
>TRBV13|TRBJ2-3
CASSSLPSSGGSNTQYF
>TRBV6-5|TRBJ2-7
CASSTGEPFSYEQYF
>TRBV6-1|TRBJ2-3
CASSPAGTSREAQYF
>TRBV12-3/TRBV12-4|TRBJ2-3
CASSPRGTQYF
>TRBV7-9|TRBJ2-3
CASSLSFGVDTDTQYF
>TRBV7-9|TRBJ2-3
CASSTARGADTQYF
>TRBV19|TRBJ1-5
CASSSPQGQPQHF
>TRBV5-8|TRBJ1-5
CASSWNREGQPQHF
>TRBV19|TRBJ2-1
CASSIAEGEQFF
>TRBV28|TRBJ2-7
CATTGGLDEQYF
>TRBV19|TRBJ1-2
CASKGRDNYGYTF
>TRBV28|TRBJ1-2
CASNHDRGGNYGYTF
>TRBV4-1|TRBJ2-7
CASSQDMGAPYEQYF
>TRBV4-1|TRBJ1-5
CASSQEVHAGEQPQHF
>TRBV19|TRBJ2-2
CASSIFGTKASNTGELFF
>TRBV4-1|TRBJ1-5
CASSQYLVTGPNQPQHF
>TRBV11-2|TRBJ2-7
CASSRQGQGGNEQYF
>TRBV4-2|TRBJ2-4
CASSQDREQGWDIQYF
>TRBV6-5|TRBJ2-6
CASSYSGRASSGANVLTF